This T cell receptor (beta chain) comes out of a study of blood T cell repertoires in COVID-19. The wider study: The United States, Italy and Spain were the sources of the acute and convalescent COVID-19 samples.

Authors' processing steps: Reference gene primer amplification yielded estimated nucleated cell counts. Libraries were prepared by immunoSEQ multiplex PCR; TCRdb keeps only in-frame clonotypes and omits some of them. D and trimming were read from the DNA, whereas the V and J calls and clone size are those reported in that table. The data contain 450,000 to 500,000 clones, 70% to 90% of them singletons. The CDR3 contains 14 residues. Germline values: CDR1 SGDLS, CDR2 YYNGEE. J lost 5 bases, V lost 4 bases, and 7 bases had no gene match. V usage is TRBV9 and J usage is TRBJ2-3; 7 bases match TRBD2. Sequencing input: peripheral blood. The receptor was derived from a human donor in a cohort sampled during active COVID-19. DNA of the CDR3: TGTGCCAGCAGCCGGACTAGTCCCGGAGATACGCAGTATTTT. Translating gives CASSRTSPGDTQYF.